This TCR beta chain was sequenced in a study of cytomegalovirus exposure and HLA in healthy donors. Study-wide findings and caveats: The authors considered a cluster of highly shared sequence variants likely to be a sequencing artifact. It was shown in a later analysis that HLA-associated TCR beta chains were more clonally expanded than other, equally common chains. V- and J-gene trimming in TCR beta was tied to a missense DCLRE1C variant by an analysis performed later.

As for this clone: Its target is not known.

PCR used 60 Vbeta primers and 13 Jbeta primers. Sequenced by immunoSEQ multiplex PCR; TCRdb stores in-frame clones only, minus some. The data show 70,000 to 80,000 clones, roughly 82% seen once. Specimen: PBMCs. The sequence derives from a man aged 18 to 30 in good health and CMV-seronegative.

The CDR3: CACRTGPYEQYF. CDR3 nucleotide sequence: TGTGCCTGCCGGACAGGGCCCTACGAGCAGTACTTC. The chain combines TRBV6-5 with TRBJ2-7; 8 positions agree with TRBD1. The CDR3 loop spans 12 amino acids. The V and J ends lost 11 bases and 2 bases, in that order; junction bases with no gene match: 5. CDR1 and CDR2 (germline): MNHEY, SVGAGI.